These 5 T cell receptor beta chains were all obtained from the same sample, sequenced in a study of blood T cells in healthy people across ages. Next came a second PCR, run for roughly 6 to 11 cycles, which used a sample-barcoded 5' primer along with a J-beta primer mix. TCRdb re-analysed the 5' RACE reads in MiXCR, keeping a single row per CDR3 protein. The sample records about 1,800,000 distinct CDR3 sequences, roughly 28% being singletons. Sample: blood. These receptors were taken from a woman in her thirties in good health.

This clonotype was detected once. Since the CDR3 does not end with the conserved phenylalanine or tryptophan, this likely comes from a read error. This chain connects TRBV6-5 to TRBJ1-2; 7 bases line up with TRBD1. The CDR3 length is 14 residues. CDR1 is MNHEY, CDR2 SVGAGI, per germline. V was pared by 5 bases and J by 4 bases, with 7 bases of the junction left unmatched. The CDR3 sequence: CASSPPDRRYGYTC. In DNA form, the CDR3 reads TGTGCCAGCAGTCCCCCGGACAGGCGCTATGGCTACACCTGC.

The chain recombines TRBV12-3 or TRBV12-4 with TRBJ2-7, with TRBD2 matching 7 bases. J lost 5 bases, V lost 1 base, and 2 bases had no gene match. The CDR3 runs 13 residues. The CDR3 sequence: CASSLESGNEQYF. As DNA, the CDR3 is TGTGCCAGCAGTTTAGAGAGCGGGAACGAGCAGTACTTC.

This clonotype has a count of ten or more. This chain connects TRBV29-1 to TRBJ2-1; TRBD1 matches at 8 bases. The length of the CDR3 is 14 residues. Losses at the gene ends were 4 bases for V and 8 bases for J; bases not matched to a gene: 10. Per germline, CDR1 SQVTM and CDR2 ANQGSEA. The CDR3 reads CSVAGGKSFDEQFF. CDR3 sequence (DNA): TGCAGCGTTGCAGGGGGCAAGAGTTTCGATGAGCAGTTCTTC.

This clonotype was counted many times. The chain carries TRBV4-1 and TRBJ2-7, with TRBD1 matching over 8 bases. Germline V gives CDR1 MGHRA, CDR2 YSYEKL. There are 15 residues in the CDR3. Trimming cost V 4 bases and J 5 bases; bases outside gene matches: 10. As DNA, the CDR3 is TGCGCCAGCAGCCTCCTACGGACAGGGAAGAACGAGCAGTACTTC. Its protein product is CASSLLRTGKNEQYF.

This clonotype showed up just a few times. This rearrangement joins TRBV7-2 to TRBJ1-4; D is unresolved. V lost 5 bases and J 8 bases, leaving 15 bases between the germline ends. The CDR3 extends over 14 amino acids. Germline CDR1 SGHTA, CDR2 FQGNSA. The CDR3 nucleotides read TGTGCCAGCAGCCCCGATGGTAGTGGCGAAAAACTGTTTTTT. Protein: CASSPDGSGEKLFF.